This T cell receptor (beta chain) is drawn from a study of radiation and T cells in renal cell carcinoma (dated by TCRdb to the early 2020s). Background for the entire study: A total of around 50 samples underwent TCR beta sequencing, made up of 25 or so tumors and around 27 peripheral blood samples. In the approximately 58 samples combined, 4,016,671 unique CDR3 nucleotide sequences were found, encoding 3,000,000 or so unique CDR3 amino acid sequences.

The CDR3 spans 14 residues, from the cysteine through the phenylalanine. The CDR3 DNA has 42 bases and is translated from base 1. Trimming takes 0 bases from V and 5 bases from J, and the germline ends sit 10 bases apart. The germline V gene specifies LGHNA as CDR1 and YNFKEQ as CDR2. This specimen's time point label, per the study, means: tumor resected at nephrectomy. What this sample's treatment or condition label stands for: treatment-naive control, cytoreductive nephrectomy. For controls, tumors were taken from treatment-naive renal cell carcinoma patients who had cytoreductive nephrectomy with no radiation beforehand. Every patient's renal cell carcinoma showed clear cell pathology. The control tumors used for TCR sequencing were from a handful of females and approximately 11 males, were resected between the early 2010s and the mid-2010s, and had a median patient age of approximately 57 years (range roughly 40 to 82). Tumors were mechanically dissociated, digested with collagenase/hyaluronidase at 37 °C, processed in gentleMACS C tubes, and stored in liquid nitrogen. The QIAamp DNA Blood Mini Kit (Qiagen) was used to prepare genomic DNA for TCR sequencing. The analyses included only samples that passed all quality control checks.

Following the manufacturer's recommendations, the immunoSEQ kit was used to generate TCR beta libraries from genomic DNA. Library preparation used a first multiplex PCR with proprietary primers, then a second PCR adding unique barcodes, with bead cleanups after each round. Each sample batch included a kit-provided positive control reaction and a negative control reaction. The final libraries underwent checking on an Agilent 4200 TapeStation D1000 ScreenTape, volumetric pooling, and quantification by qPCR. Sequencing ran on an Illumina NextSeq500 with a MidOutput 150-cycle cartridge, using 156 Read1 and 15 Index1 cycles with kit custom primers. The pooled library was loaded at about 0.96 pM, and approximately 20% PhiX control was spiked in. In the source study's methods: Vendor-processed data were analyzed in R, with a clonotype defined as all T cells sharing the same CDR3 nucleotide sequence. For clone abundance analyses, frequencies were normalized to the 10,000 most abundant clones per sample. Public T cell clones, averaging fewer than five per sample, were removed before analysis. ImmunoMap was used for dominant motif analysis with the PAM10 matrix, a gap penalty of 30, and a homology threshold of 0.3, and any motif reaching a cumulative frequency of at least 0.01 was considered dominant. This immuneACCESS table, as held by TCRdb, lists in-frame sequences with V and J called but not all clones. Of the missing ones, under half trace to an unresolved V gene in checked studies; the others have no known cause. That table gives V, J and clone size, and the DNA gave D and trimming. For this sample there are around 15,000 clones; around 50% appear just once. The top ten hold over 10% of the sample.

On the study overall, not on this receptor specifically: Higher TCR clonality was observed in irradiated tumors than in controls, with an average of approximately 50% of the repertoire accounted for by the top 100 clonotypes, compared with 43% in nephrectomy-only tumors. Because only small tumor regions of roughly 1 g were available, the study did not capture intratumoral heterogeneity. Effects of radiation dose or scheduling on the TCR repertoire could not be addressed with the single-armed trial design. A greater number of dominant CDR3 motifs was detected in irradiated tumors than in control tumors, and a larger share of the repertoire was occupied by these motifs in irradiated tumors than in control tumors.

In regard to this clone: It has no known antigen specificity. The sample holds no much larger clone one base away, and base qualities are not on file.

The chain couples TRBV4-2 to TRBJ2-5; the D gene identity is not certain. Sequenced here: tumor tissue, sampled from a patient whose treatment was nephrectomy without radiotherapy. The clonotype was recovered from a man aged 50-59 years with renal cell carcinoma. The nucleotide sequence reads TGTGCCAGCAGCCAAGAGGGGTATTTTGAGACCCAGTACTTC. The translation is CASSQEGYFETQYF.